The clone carrying this T cell receptor beta chain was seen a handful of times. Its antigen remains unknown. The CDR3 end shows no conserved phenylalanine or tryptophan, and so a read error is likely. Per germline, CDR1 SNHLY and CDR2 FYNNEI. V was cut by 2 bases and J by 4 bases, with 8 bases left in between. This CDR3 has 13 amino acids. These data originate in a study of T cells in Graves' hyperthyroidism and ophthalmopathy. Study findings and constraints: Ophthalmopathy prediction by the model preceded onset by a median roughly 6.3 months. Appearing also in blood were most of the thyroid clonotypes expanded above 0.001.

Used for diagnoses were clinical symptoms, serum thyroxine and TRAb, thyroid ultrasound and orbital computed tomography. The TCR beta CDR3 regions underwent amplification using RNA transcripts as the source. Primed by the HTBI set, a first-round RT-PCR was run on the TCR CDR3. MiXCR, applied by TCRdb to the multiplex PCR reads, yields one record per CDR3 protein. The sample lists fewer than 850,000 distinct CDR3 sequences; roughly 17% were seen once. The receptor was derived from a man aged 50-59 years with Graves' hyperthyroidism. Sequencing was carried out using blood. The chain joins TRBV2 to TRBJ1-2, with D hard to call. The CDR3 sequence: CASSERQVYGYTS. In DNA, the CDR3 is TGTGCCAGCAGTGAAAGGCAGGTCTATGGCTACACCTCC.